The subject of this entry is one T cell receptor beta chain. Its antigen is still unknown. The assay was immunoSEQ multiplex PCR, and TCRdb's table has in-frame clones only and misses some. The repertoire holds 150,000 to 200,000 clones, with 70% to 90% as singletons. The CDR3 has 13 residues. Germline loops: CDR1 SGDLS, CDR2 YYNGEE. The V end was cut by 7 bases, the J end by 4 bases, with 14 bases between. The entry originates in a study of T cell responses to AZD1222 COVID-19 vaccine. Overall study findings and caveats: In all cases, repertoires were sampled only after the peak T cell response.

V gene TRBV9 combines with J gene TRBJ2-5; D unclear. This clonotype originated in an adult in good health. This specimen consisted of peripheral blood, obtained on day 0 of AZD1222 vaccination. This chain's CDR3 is CASGTVTPETQYF. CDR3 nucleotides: TGTGCCAGCGGAACGGTAACCCCAGAGACCCAGTACTTC.